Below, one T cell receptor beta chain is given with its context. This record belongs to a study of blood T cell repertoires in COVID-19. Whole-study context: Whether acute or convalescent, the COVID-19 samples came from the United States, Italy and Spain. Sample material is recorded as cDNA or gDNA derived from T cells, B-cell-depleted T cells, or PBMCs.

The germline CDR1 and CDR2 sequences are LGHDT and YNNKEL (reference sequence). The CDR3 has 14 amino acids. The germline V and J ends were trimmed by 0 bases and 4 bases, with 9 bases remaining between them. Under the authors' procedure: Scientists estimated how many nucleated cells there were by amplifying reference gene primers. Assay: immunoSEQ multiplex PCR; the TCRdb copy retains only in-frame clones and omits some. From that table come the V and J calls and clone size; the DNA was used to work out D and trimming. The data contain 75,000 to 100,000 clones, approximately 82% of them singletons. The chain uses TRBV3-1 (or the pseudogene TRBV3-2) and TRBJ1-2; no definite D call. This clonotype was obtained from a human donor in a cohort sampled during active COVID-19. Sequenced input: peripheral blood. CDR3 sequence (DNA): TGTGCCAGCAGCCAAGAAGGAGGTAGCTATGGCTACACCTTC. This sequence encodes CASSQEGGSYGYTF.